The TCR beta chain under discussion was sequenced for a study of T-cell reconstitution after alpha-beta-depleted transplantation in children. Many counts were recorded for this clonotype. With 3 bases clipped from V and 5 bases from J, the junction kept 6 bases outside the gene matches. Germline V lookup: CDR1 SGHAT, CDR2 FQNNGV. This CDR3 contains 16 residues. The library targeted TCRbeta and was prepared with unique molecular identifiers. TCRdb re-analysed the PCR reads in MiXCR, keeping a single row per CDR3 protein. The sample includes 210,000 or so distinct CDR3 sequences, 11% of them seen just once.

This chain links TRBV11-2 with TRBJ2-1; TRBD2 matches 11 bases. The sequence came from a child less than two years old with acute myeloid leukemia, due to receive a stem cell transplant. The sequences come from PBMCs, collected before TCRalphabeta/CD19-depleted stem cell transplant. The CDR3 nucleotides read TGTGCCAGCAGCTTTCAGGGACTAGCGGCGAACAATGAGCAGTTCTTC. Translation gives CASSFQGLAANNEQFF.